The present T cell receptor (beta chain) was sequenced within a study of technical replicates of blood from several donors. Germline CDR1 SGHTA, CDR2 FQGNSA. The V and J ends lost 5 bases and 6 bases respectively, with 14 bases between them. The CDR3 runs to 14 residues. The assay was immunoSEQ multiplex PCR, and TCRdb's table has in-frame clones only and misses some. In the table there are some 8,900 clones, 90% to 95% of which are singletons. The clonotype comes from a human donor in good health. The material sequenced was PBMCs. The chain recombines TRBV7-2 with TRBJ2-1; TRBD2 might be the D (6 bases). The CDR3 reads CASSPTREGNEQFF. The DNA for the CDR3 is TGTGCCAGCAGCCCGACTAGGGAAGGCAATGAGCAGTTCTTC.